Below, 2 T cell receptor beta chains from the same sample are listed, as sequenced in a study of shared clonotypes between healthy human individuals. This table comes from immunoSEQ multiplex PCR, and its TCRdb copy is limited to in-frame clones, with some not included. The sample shows roughly 2.5 million clones, approximately 92% of them seen only once. The sample comprised naive CD4+ T cells sorted from blood. Described subset: CD45RA+ positively selected. These receptors were taken from a man aged 18-30 years in good health.

The chain has TRBV5-4 and TRBJ2-2; D not certain. The CDR3 has 15 amino acids. CDR1 is SGHNT, CDR2 YYREEE, per germline (reference sequence). The ends were cut back, 4 bases at V and 1 base at J, with 11 bases in the middle. DNA for the CDR3: TGTGCCAGCAGCACCGGAAGCGAGAACACCGGGGAGCTGTTTTTT. Translating gives CASSTGSENTGELFF.

The J gene is TRBJ1-1, the V gene TRBV4-3; no clear D. Trimming took off 0 bases at V and 5 bases at J, with 7 bases between the two ends. CDR3 length equals 13 residues. Per germline, CDR1 LGHNA and CDR2 YSLEER. CDR3 sequence: CASSQEGSTEAFF. In nucleotides, the CDR3 is TGCGCCAGCAGCCAAGAAGGGAGTACTGAAGCTTTCTTT.